Shown below are 8 T cell receptor beta chains from a single sample sequenced in a study of blood T cell repertoires in COVID-19. Using immunoSEQ multiplex PCR, the repertoire was profiled, and TCRdb retains in-frame clones only, with some absent. The sample yields 250,000 to 300,000 clones, 90% seen once. The specimen was peripheral blood. These receptors all come from a woman between 55 and 75 years old with COVID-19, enrolled during active disease.

The chain couples TRBV19 to TRBJ1-2; TRBD1 matches 7 bases. The CDR3 is 12 amino acids. Germline loops: CDR1 LNHDA, CDR2 SQIVND (reference sequence). With 4 bases clipped from V and 7 bases from J, the junction kept 3 bases outside the gene matches. For the CDR3, the DNA is TGTGCCAGTAGTACGCGGGACAGTGGCTACACCTTC. Translating it yields CASSTRDSGYTF.

The chain links TRBV4-2 to TRBJ1-1; tentatively, D is TRBD1 (5 bases). Trimming took 3 bases from V and 0 from J, leaving 8 bases between them. CDR1 is LGHNA and CDR2 is YNFKEQ in the germline V gene. The CDR3 consists of 14 residues. CDR3 sequence reads: CASSHQQVNTEAFF. The CDR3 DNA sequence: TGTGCCAGCAGCCACCAACAGGTGAACACTGAAGCTTTCTTT.

This chain joins TRBV5-1 and TRBJ1-2, with D perhaps matching TRBD1 (5 bases). Germline lookup yields CDR1 SGHRS and CDR2 YFSETQ. The CDR3 is 13 residues long. V lost 4 bases to trimming and J lost 8 bases, with 15 bases between them. CDR3 region: CASSPGQARGYTF. CDR3 nucleotides: TGCGCCAGCAGCCCAGGACAAGCTAGAGGCTACACCTTC.

The chain has TRBV29-1 and TRBJ2-7; 9 bases agree with TRBD1. From germline, CDR1 is SQVTM and CDR2 ANQGSEA. The CDR3 length is 16 residues. J gave up 6 bases and V 0 bases, and 12 bases lay outside the gene matches. The CDR3 bases are TGCAGCGTTGAAGACGTCGACAGGGGGACCCTCTCCGAGCAGTACTTC. Protein sequence: CSVEDVDRGTLSEQYF.

The chain recombines TRBV20-1 with TRBJ2-3; D remains unclear. V was trimmed by 3 bases and J by 2 bases, leaving 9 bases between them. This CDR3 has 13 residues. CDR1 is DFQATT and CDR2 is SNEGSKA in the germline V gene (reference sequence). The CDR3 region is CSASVYYTDTQYF. DNA of the CDR3: TGCAGTGCTAGTGTGTACTACACAGATACGCAGTATTTT.

This chain joins TRBV7-2 and TRBJ1-2, with 8 bases lining up with TRBD1. Germline-derived CDR1 and CDR2 are SGHTA and FQGNSA. The CDR3 has 16 amino acids. J gave up 0 bases and V 6 bases, and 9 bases lay outside the gene matches. CDR3 region: CASSPQGGEANYGYTF. CDR3 bases: TGTGCCAGCAGTCCACAGGGGGGAGAAGCTAACTATGGCTACACCTTC.

The rearrangement uses TRBV2 and TRBJ1-1; D gene uncertain. Germline V gives CDR1 SNHLY, CDR2 FYNNEI. The V and J ends lost 2 bases and 4 bases respectively, with 8 bases between them. The CDR3 is made up of 13 amino acids. CDR3 residues: CASSESTGTEAFF. The CDR3 nucleotides read TGTGCCAGCAGTGAATCGACGGGCACTGAAGCTTTCTTT.

The chain couples TRBV11-2 to TRBJ1-2; possibly TRBD1 for D (6 bases). The V gene lost 5 bases and the J gene lost 7 bases, with 17 bases spanning the gap. CDR1 is SGHAT and CDR2 is FQNNGV in the germline V gene. There are 14 residues in the CDR3. The CDR3 DNA is TGTGCCAGCAGCCGTATGTGGGACAAACTTGGCTACACCTTC. Translation: CASSRMWDKLGYTF.